This TCR beta chain came from a study of T cell repertoires in cytomegalovirus infection. Across the study: Through public TCR beta signatures, both CMV infection and matching HLA type were indicated. Notes on the study in general: Dominating the ex vivo response were HLA-C-restricted CMV-specific TCR beta clonotypes.

Note on this clonotype: Its antigen is not known.

With V trimmed by 2 bases and J by 6 bases, 6 bases remained unmatched. The CDR3 has 15 amino acids. Looked up from germline, CDR1 is MNHEY and CDR2 is SVGEGT. TCRdb reanalysed the reads using MiXCR and keeps one entry per CDR3 protein. In the table there are 250,000 to 300,000 distinct CDR3 sequences, approximately 15% of which are singletons. The sequence derives from a human donor in good health (CMV status not recorded). Some clones in this sample may be carry-over from other donors' samples. Input material: CD8+ T cells from PBMCs. This chain joins TRBV6-2 or TRBV6-3 and TRBJ1-5; 8 bases agree with TRBD1. The CDR3 DNA is TGTGCCAGCAGTTACCCGACAGGGGTAGGTCAGCCCCAGCATTTT. Translation gives CASSYPTGVGQPQHF.